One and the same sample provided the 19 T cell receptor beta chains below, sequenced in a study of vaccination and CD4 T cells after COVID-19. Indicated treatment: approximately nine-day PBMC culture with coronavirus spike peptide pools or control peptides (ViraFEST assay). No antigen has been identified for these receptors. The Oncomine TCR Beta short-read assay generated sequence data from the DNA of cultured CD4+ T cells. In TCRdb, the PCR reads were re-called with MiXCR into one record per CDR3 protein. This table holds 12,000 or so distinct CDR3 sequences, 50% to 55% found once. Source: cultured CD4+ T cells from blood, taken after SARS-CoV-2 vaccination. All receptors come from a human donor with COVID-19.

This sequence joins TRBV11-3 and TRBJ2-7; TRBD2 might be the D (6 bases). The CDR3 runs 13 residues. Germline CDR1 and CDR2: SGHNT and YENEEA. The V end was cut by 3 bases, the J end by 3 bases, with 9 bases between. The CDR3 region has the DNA TGTGCCAGCAGCTTTTGGGGGGACTACGAGCAGTACTTC. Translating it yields CASSFWGDYEQYF.

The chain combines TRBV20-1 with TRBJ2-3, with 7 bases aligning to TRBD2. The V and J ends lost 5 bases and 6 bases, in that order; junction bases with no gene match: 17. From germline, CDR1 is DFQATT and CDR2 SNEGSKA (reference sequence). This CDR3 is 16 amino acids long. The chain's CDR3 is CSALRRAGTGRDTQYF. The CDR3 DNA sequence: TGCAGTGCTCTCCGGAGAGCGGGGACGGGGCGGGATACGCAGTATTTT.

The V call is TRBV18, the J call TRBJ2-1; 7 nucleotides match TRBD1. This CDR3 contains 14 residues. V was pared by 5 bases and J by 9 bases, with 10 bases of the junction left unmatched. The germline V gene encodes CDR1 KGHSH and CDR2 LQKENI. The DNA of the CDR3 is TGTGCCAGCTCAAAACAGGGGAATAGTATTGAGCAGTTCTTC. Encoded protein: CASSKQGNSIEQFF.

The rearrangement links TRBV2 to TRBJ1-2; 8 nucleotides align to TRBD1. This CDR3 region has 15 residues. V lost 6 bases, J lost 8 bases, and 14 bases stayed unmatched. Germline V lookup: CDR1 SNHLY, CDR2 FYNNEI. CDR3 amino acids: CASRTESGGAWGYTF. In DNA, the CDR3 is TGTGCCAGCAGGACCGAATCAGGGGGCGCGTGGGGCTACACCTTC.

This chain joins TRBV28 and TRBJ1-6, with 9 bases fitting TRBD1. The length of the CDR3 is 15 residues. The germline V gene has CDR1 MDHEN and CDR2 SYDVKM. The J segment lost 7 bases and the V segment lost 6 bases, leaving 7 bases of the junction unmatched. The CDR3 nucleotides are TGTGCCAGCAGCTACAACAGGGGGCGAAATTCACCCCTCCACTTT. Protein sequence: CASSYNRGRNSPLHF.

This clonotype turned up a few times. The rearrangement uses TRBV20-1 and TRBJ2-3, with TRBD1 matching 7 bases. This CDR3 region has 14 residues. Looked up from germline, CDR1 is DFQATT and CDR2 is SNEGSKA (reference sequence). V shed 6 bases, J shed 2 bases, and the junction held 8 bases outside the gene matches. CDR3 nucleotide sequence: TGCAGTGCCTTGGGACAGAGAATCACAGATACGCAGTATTTT. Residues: CSALGQRITDTQYF.

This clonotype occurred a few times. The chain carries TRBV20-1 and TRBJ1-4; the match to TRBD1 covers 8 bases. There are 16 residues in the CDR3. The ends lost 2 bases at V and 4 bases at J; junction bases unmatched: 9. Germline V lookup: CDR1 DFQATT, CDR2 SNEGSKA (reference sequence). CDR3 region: CSARPHRGGVNEKLFF. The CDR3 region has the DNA TGCAGTGCTAGACCCCACAGGGGGGGCGTTAATGAAAAACTGTTTTTT.

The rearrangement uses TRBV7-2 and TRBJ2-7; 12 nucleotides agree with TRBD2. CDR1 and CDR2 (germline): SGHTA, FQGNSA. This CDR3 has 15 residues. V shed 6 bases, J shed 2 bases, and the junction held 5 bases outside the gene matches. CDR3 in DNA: TGTGCCAGCAGGGTAACTAGCGGGGGGACCTACGAGCAGTACTTC. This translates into CASRVTSGGTYEQYF.

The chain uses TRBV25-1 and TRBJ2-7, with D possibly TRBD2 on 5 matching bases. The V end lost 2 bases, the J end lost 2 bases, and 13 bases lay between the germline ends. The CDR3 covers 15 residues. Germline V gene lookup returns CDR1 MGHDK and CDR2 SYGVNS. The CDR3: CASSETREPTYEQYF. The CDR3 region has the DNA TGTGCCAGCAGTGAAACCCGGGAACCCACCTACGAGCAGTACTTC.

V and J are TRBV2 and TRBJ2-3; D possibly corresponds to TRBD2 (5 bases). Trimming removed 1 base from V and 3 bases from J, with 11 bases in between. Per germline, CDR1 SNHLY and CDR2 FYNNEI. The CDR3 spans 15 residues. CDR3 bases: TGTGCCAGCAGTGAAGTGGAGGCTCGGACAGATACGCAGTATTTT. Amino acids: CASSEVEARTDTQYF.

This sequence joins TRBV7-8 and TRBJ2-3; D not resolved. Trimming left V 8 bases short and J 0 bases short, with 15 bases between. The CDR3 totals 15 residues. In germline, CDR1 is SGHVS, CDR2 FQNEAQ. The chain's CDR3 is CASQPTGPSTDTQYF. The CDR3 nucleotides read TGTGCCAGCCAACCAACCGGTCCTAGCACAGATACGCAGTATTTT.

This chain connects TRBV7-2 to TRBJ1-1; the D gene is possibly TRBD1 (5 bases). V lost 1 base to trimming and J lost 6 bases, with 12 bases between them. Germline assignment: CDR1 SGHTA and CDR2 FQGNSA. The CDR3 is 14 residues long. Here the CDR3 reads CASSLDHGAAEAFF. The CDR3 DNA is TGTGCCAGCAGCTTAGATCATGGGGCTGCTGAAGCTTTCTTT.

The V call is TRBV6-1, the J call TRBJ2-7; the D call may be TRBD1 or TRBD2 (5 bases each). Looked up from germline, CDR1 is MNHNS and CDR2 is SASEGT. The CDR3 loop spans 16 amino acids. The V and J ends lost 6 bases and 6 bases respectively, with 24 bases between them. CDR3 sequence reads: CASRGAGISIGVEQYF. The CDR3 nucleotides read TGTGCCAGCAGAGGGGCAGGGATCTCAATCGGGGTCGAGCAGTACTTC.

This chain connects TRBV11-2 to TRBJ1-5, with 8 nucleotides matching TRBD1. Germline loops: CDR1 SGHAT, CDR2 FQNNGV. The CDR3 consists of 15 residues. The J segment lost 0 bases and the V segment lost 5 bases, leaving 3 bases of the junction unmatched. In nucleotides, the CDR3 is TGTGCCAGCAGCGGACAGGGCGATAGCAATCAGCCCCAGCATTTT. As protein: CASSGQGDSNQPQHF. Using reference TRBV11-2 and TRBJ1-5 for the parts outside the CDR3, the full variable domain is EAGVAQSPRYKIIEKRQSVAFWCNPISGHATLYWYQQILGQGPKLLIQFQNNGVVDDSQLPKDRFSAERLKGVDSTLKIQPAKLEDSAVYLCASSGQGDSNQPQHFGDGTRLSIL.

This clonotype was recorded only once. CDR3: CASSLQGTGELFF. CDR3 DNA sequence: TGTGCCAGCAGCTTGCAGGGGACCGGGGAGCTGTTTTTT. J is TRBJ2-2 and V is TRBV5-4; D possibly corresponds to TRBD1 (6 bases). This CDR3 comprises 13 residues. Germline V gene data show CDR1 as SGHNT and CDR2 as YYREEE (reference sequence). V dropped 1 base and J dropped 5 bases, with 6 bases sitting between them.

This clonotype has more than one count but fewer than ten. The CDR3 spells CASSLGGTAYEQYF. The CDR3 nucleotides read TGTGCCAGCAGCTTAGGAGGGACGGCCTACGAGCAGTACTTC. The chain links TRBV11-1 to TRBJ2-7; D is perhaps TRBD1 or TRBD2 (5 bases each). Germline loops: CDR1 SGHAT, CDR2 FQDESV (reference sequence). The CDR3 runs to 14 residues. V dropped 1 base and J dropped 2 bases, with 9 bases sitting between them.

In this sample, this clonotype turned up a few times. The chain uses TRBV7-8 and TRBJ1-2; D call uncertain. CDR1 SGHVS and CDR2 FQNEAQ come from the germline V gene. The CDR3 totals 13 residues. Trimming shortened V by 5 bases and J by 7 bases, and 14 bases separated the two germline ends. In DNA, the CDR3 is TGTGCCAGCAGCCTCGGGCCTCGGGGTGGCTACACCTTC. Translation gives CASSLGPRGGYTF.

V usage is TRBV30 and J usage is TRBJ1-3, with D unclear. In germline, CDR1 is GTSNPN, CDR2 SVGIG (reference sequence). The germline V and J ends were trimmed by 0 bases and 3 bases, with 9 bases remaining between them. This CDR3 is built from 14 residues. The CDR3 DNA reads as TGTGCCTGGAGTGTAGGTTTACTTGGAAACACCATATATTTT. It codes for CAWSVGLLGNTIYF.

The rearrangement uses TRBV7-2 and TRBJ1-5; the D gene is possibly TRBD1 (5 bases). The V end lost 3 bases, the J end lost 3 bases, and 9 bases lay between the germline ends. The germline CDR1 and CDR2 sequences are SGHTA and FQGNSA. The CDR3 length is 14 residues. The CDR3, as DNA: TGTGCCAGCAGCTTGTCGGGGACCAATCAGCCCCAGCATTTT. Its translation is CASSLSGTNQPQHF.